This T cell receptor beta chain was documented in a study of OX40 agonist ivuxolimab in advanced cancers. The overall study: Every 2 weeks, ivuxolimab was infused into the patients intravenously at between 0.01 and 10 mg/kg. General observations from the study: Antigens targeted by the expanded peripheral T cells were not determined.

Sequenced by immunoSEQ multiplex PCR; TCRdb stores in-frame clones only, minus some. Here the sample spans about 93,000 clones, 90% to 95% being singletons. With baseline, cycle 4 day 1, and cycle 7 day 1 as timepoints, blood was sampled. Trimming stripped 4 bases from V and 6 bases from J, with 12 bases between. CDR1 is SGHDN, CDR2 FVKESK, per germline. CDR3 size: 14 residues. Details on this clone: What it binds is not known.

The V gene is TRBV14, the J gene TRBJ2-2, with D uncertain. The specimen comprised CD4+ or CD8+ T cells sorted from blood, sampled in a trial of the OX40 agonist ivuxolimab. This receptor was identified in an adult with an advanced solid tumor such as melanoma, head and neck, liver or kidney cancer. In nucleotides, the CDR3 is TGTGCCAGCAGCCCCATCGGACGGCCCGGGGAGCTGTTTTTT. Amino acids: CASSPIGRPGELFF.